This T cell receptor (beta chain) was sequenced for a study of blood T cell repertoires in COVID-19. Study in general: From the United States, Italy and Spain came samples of acute and convalescent COVID-19.

CDR1 and CDR2 from the germline V gene are MNHNY and SVGAGI (reference sequence). The CDR3 covers 14 residues. The V end lost 2 bases, the J end lost 5 bases, and 9 bases lay between the germline ends. Some clones are missing from TCRdb's copy, which holds only in-frame ones; the method was immunoSEQ multiplex PCR. This table holds more than 95,000 clones, around 80% found once. The genes are TRBV6-6 and TRBJ1-4, with a tentative D call TRBD1 (6 bases). The sequencing sample was made of peripheral blood. The receptor's source is a man at least 80 years old with active or convalescent COVID-19. The CDR3 DNA sequence: TGTGCCAGCAGTTACCTGGACAGAAATGAAAAACTGTTTTTT. This translates into CASSYLDRNEKLFF.